The 19 T cell receptor beta chains listed next were all sequenced from one sample in a study of T cells in Graves' hyperthyroidism and ophthalmopathy. TCR beta CDR3 regions were amplified from RNA. In the first-round RT-PCR of the TCR CDR3, the HTBI primer set was used. Each CDR3 protein gets one entry after TCRdb re-called the multiplex PCR reads with MiXCR. Of hundreds of thousands of distinct CDR3 sequences in the sample, around 13% are singletons; the top ten hold 30% to 40%. Sequencing input: blood. These receptors came from a woman aged 40 to 50 with Graves' ophthalmopathy.

This clonotype was seen at least ten times. The V call is TRBV19, the J call TRBJ1-5, with D possibly matching TRBD1 (6 bases). CDR1 and CDR2 from the germline V gene are LNHDA and SQIVND (reference sequence). The CDR3 runs 14 residues. Trimming removed 3 bases at V and 7 bases at J, with 13 bases between. For the CDR3, the DNA is TGTGCCAGTAGTATGGGAGGACAGTCACAGCCCCAGCATTTT. Translation: CASSMGGQSQPQHF.

V usage is TRBV7-3 and J usage is TRBJ2-1; 12 bases fit TRBD2. Per germline, CDR1 SGHTA and CDR2 FQGTGA. The CDR3 loop spans 15 amino acids. V lost 5 bases to trimming and J lost 9 bases; unmatched junction nucleotides: 8. Here the CDR3 DNA reads TGTGCCAGCAGCGCTGCTAGCGGGAGGGTTGGTGAGCAGTTCTTC. Translating it yields CASSAASGRVGEQFF.

Many counts were recorded for this clonotype. This chain joins TRBV7-9 and TRBJ1-1, with TRBD1 identical over 8 bases. Looked up from germline, CDR1 is SEHNR and CDR2 is FQNEAQ (reference sequence). After removal of 5 bases from V and 3 bases from J, the junction contained 11 bases not matched to a gene. This CDR3 has 16 amino acids. CDR3: CASSRGQVRGDTEAFF. The CDR3 DNA follows: TGTGCCAGCAGCCGGGGACAGGTCCGTGGGGACACTGAAGCTTTCTTT.

This clonotype was seen ten or more times. The V and J genes are TRBV2 and TRBJ1-2; D remains unclear. Trimming left V 4 bases short and J 4 bases short, with 10 bases between. This CDR3 contains 13 residues. The germline V gene encodes CDR1 SNHLY and CDR2 FYNNEI. The CDR3 reads CASSARGSYGYTF. In DNA, the CDR3 is TGTGCCAGCAGTGCGCGAGGTTCCTATGGCTACACCTTC.

The J gene is TRBJ1-1, the V gene TRBV3-1, with 7 bases that match TRBD1. This CDR3 spans 17 amino acids. Per germline, CDR1 LGHDT and CDR2 YNNKEL (reference sequence). The J segment lost 0 bases and the V segment lost 3 bases, leaving 10 bases of the junction unmatched. CDR3 in DNA: TGTGCCAGCAGCCACACGACAGGGCTAGTTATGAACACTGAAGCTTTCTTT. Translation gives CASSHTTGLVMNTEAFF.

The chain carries TRBV12-5 and TRBJ2-2; D tentatively reads TRBD1 or TRBD2 (5 bases each). The CDR3 spans 14 residues. From germline, CDR1 is LGHNT and CDR2 FRNRAP. Trimming left V 5 bases short and J 4 bases short, with 11 bases between. DNA of the CDR3: TGTGCTAGTGGTCCCCCCGGGACCACCGGGGAGCTGTTTTTT. Its protein product is CASGPPGTTGELFF. Full variable domain (remainder filled in from reference TRBV12-5 and TRBJ2-2): DARVTQTPRHKVTEMGQEVTMRCQPILGHNTVFWYRQTMMQGLELLAYFRNRAPLDDSGMPKDRFSAEMPDATLATLKIQPSEPRDSAVYFCASGPPGTTGELFFGEGSRLTVL.

The rearrangement links TRBV25-1 to TRBJ2-3, with D perhaps TRBD1 or TRBD2 (5 bases each). The CDR3 runs 17 residues. Trimming took off 3 bases at V and 4 bases at J, with 20 bases between the two ends. Germline CDR1 is MGHDK and CDR2 is SYGVNS. The CDR3 coding sequence is TGTGCCAGCAGTGATCCACCGCAGGGACCACTCGCAGATACGCAGTATTTT. Translating it yields CASSDPPQGPLADTQYF.

This clonotype was counted a few times. The gene calls are TRBV5-6 and TRBJ1-6; no clear D gene. The V gene lost 0 bases and the J gene lost 12 bases, with 7 bases spanning the gap. CDR3 length: 12 amino acids. CDR1 SGHDT and CDR2 YYEEEE come from the germline V gene. CDR3 nucleotide sequence: TGTGCCAGCAGCTTGGGTGTTCTACCCCTCCACTTT. The encoded protein is CASSLGVLPLHF. The full variable domain, completed using reference TRBV5-6 and TRBJ1-6, is DAGVTQSPTHLIKTRGQQVTLRCSPKSGHDTVSWYQQALGQGPQFIFQYYEEEERQRGNFPDRFSGHQFPNYSSELNVNALLLGDSALYLCASSLGVLPLHFGNGTRLTVT.

This clonotype has ten or more counts. This rearrangement joins TRBV20-1 to TRBJ1-1; possibly TRBD1 for D (6 bases). The CDR3 spans 13 residues. Trimming removed 4 bases from V and 1 base from J, with 10 bases in between. Per the germline V gene, CDR1 is DFQATT and CDR2 is SNEGSKA (reference sequence). CDR3 nucleotides: TGCAGTGCTATAGGGGGGGCGAACACTGAAGCTTTCTTT. This sequence encodes CSAIGGANTEAFF.

This clonotype showed up just a few times. The chain carries TRBV6-1 and TRBJ1-2; 9 nucleotides align to TRBD1. This CDR3 region has 14 residues. Germline V CDR1 and CDR2: MNHNS, SASEGT. The ends lost 6 bases at V and 6 bases at J; junction bases unmatched: 8. The CDR3 loop is CASSRRTGAHGYTF. The DNA of the CDR3 is TGTGCCAGCAGCCGGAGGACAGGGGCACATGGCTACACCTTC.

This clonotype was observed many times. This sequence joins TRBV28 and TRBJ1-3, with D tentatively TRBD1 (6 bases). The CDR3 is made up of 15 amino acids. Trimming stripped 5 bases from V and 4 bases from J, with 15 bases between. CDR1 and CDR2 from the germline V gene are MDHEN and SYDVKM. DNA of the CDR3: TGTGCCAGCAGTCCCGATCGGGGGGCAGGAAACACCATATATTTT. It encodes CASSPDRGAGNTIYF.

This clonotype has ten or more counts. The chain has TRBV6-1 and TRBJ2-1; D is possibly TRBD2 (6 bases). Germline CDR1 and CDR2: MNHNS and SASEGT. The V and J ends lost 2 bases and 6 bases respectively, with 14 bases between them. The CDR3 contains 15 residues. CDR3 bases: TGTGCCAGCAGTGAACAGTCTAGCGTACCCAATGAGCAGTTCTTC. Residues: CASSEQSSVPNEQFF.

This clonotype showed up just a few times. The genes are TRBV20-1 and TRBJ1-2; D remains ambiguous. V shed 1 base and J shed 0 bases, with 18 bases lying between them. CDR1 and CDR2 from the germline V gene are DFQATT and SNEGSKA (reference sequence). The CDR3 extends over 17 amino acids. The DNA of the CDR3 is TGCAGTGCTAGAGCGCGTCCCCCGGCGGTAGCTAACTATGGCTACACCTTC. Translating it yields CSARARPPAVANYGYTF.

This clonotype was counted ten times or more. V is TRBV20-1 and J is TRBJ2-5; 9 bases are a match to TRBD2. CDR3 size: 13 residues. J was trimmed by 5 bases and V by 5 bases; bases with no gene match: 6. Germline lookup yields CDR1 DFQATT and CDR2 SNEGSKA (reference sequence). For the CDR3, the DNA is TGCAGTGCTCCCGTAAGCGGGAGGGAGACCCAGTACTTC. Its protein product is CSAPVSGRETQYF.

This clonotype was seen only a few times. This chain joins TRBV28 and TRBJ1-2, with a tentative D call TRBD1 (5 bases). The germline CDR1 and CDR2 sequences are MDHEN and SYDVKM. The CDR3 is made up of 13 amino acids. The germline V and J ends were trimmed by 2 bases and 6 bases, with 10 bases remaining between them. CDR3 in DNA: TGTGCCAGCAGTTTAAAGGGGCGGAATGGCTACACCTTC. Residues: CASSLKGRNGYTF.

This clonotype showed up many times. V is TRBV3-1 and J is TRBJ1-1, with a weak D call TRBD1 (5 bases). CDR1 and CDR2 (germline): LGHDT, YNNKEL (reference sequence). This CDR3 is built from 12 residues. Trimming took off 1 base at V and 11 bases at J, with 11 bases between the two ends. CDR3 region: CASSQGQIIAFF. The CDR3 nucleotides are TGTGCCAGCAGCCAAGGACAGATCATCGCTTTCTTT.

This clonotype was counted many times. The chain links TRBV20-1 to TRBJ2-3; TRBD2 matches 9 bases. The CDR3 covers 14 residues. Germline trimming cut 4 bases from V and 5 bases from J; bases unmatched to any gene: 7. CDR1 and CDR2 (germline): DFQATT, SNEGSKA (reference sequence). The CDR3, as DNA: TGCAGTGCTACGCGGACTAGCGCTAGAGATACGCAGTATTTT. As protein: CSATRTSARDTQYF.

This clonotype was observed a handful of times. The chain is built from TRBV10-3 and TRBJ2-1; 8 bases are a match to TRBD1. Germline V gene lookup returns CDR1 ENHRY and CDR2 SYGVKD. The V and J ends lost 6 bases and 0 bases, in that order; junction bases with no gene match: 4. The CDR3 has 15 amino acids. In DNA, the CDR3 is TGTGCCATCAGGCCAGACAGGGGCTCCTACAATGAGCAGTTCTTC. It translates to CAIRPDRGSYNEQFF.

The table lists this clonotype with many counts. The V gene is TRBV6-4, the J gene TRBJ1-6; no definite D call. The CDR3 extends over 13 amino acids. Per germline, CDR1 MRHNA and CDR2 SNTAGT. V gave up 2 bases and J gave up 6 bases, with 5 bases separating them. The DNA for the CDR3 is TGTGCCAGCAGTGACACAATTAATTCACCCCTCCACTTT. Translating it yields CASSDTINSPLHF.